Below, 21 T cell receptor beta chains from the same sample are listed, as sequenced in a study of PD-1 blockade in classical Hodgkin lymphoma. There was relapse after autologous stem cell transplantation in every patient, and there was variation in brentuximab vedotin exposure. The assay was immunoSEQ multiplex PCR, and TCRdb's table has in-frame clones only and misses some. The sample consists of 20,000 to 25,000 clones, under 70% of them appearing once. Sample: peripheral blood mononuclear cells (PBMCs), taken at baseline. These receptor sequences come from a human donor with classical Hodgkin lymphoma.

The rearrangement links TRBV30 to TRBJ1-2; TRBD1 matches at 8 bases. Germline CDR1 GTSNPN, CDR2 SVGIG (reference sequence). Trimming cost V 3 bases and J 6 bases; bases outside gene matches: 9. The CDR3 length is 14 residues. DNA of the CDR3: TGTGCCTGGAGCGCTACAGGGGGGAGGAATGGCTACACCTTC. Protein sequence: CAWSATGGRNGYTF.

This chain joins TRBV30 and TRBJ2-5; D possibly corresponds to TRBD2 (5 bases). The CDR3 spans 14 residues. V dropped 4 bases and J dropped 3 bases, with 15 bases sitting between them. CDR1 and CDR2 (germline): GTSNPN, SVGIG (reference sequence). CDR3 bases: TGTGCCTGGATGGGGAGACCTGCCAAAGAGACCCAGTACTTC. Translation gives CAWMGRPAKETQYF.

With regard to this clone: Germline is not matched at one junction end, which may reflect a read error. The rearrangement joins TRBV10-3 to TRBJ1-3, with D maybe TRBD1 (6 bases). Germline V gives CDR1 ENHRY, CDR2 SYGVKD. The CDR3 has 16 residues. The CDR3 DNA reads as TGTGCCAGCAGTTACTCGCCCAGGGGATCAGGAAACACCATATATTTT. Translated: CASSYSPRGSGNTIYF.

This clone was counted a few times. V and J are TRBV5-8 and TRBJ1-5; D unresolved. V was shortened by 0 bases and J by 6 bases, with 4 bases between the two germline ends. Germline loops: CDR1 SGHTS, CDR2 YDEGEE. There are 12 residues in the CDR3. The CDR3 DNA sequence: TGTGCCAGCAGCTTGGAGGCTCAGCCCCAGCATTTT. Translation gives CASSLEAQPQHF.

This chain's CDR3 is CASSPEGRSGEQYF. The CDR3 DNA reads as TGTGCCAGTAGCCCCGAGGGACGCTCCGGGGAGCAGTACTTC. J is TRBJ2-7 and V is TRBV19; D may match TRBD1 or TRBD2 (5 bases each). The germline V gene encodes CDR1 LNHDA and CDR2 SQIVND (reference sequence). Trimming stripped 6 bases from V and 7 bases from J, with 19 bases between. CDR3 length: 14 residues.

The rearrangement links TRBV28 to TRBJ2-3, with 10 bases aligning to TRBD2. The CDR3 runs 16 residues. Germline V gene sequence: CDR1 MDHEN, CDR2 SYDVKM. With V trimmed by 4 bases and J by 2 bases, 6 bases remained unmatched. As DNA, the CDR3 is TGTGCCAGCAGTTCGACTAGCGGGTCTTTCACAGATACGCAGTATTTT. This codes for CASSSTSGSFTDTQYF.

This clone showed up just a few times. The chain is built from TRBV7-9 and TRBJ1-2, with D perhaps TRBD1 (6 bases). V lost 8 bases and J lost 8, with 15 bases in between. Germline loops: CDR1 SEHNR, CDR2 FQNEAQ (reference sequence). The length of the CDR3 is 12 residues. The CDR3 here is CASRLGGQGYTF. The CDR3 bases are TGTGCCAGCCGGTTGGGGGGGCAAGGCTACACCTTC.

The V and J genes are TRBV4-3 and TRBJ1-2, with D possibly TRBD1 on 5 matching bases. V was trimmed by 6 bases and J by 6 bases, leaving 17 bases between them. Germline-derived CDR1 and CDR2 are LGHNA and YSLEER. This CDR3 spans 14 amino acids. The CDR3 loop reads CASSHRGPGNGYTF. The CDR3 region has the DNA TGCGCCAGCAGTCACCGGGGCCCGGGAAATGGCTACACCTTC.

The chain employs TRBV19 and TRBJ2-7, with 7 bases lining up with TRBD1. With V trimmed by 4 bases and J by 2 bases, 5 bases remained unmatched. The CDR3 covers 14 residues. In germline, CDR1 is LNHDA, CDR2 SQIVND (reference sequence). The CDR3 is CASSTRDRTYEQYF. The DNA of the CDR3 is TGTGCCAGTAGTACCCGGGACAGAACCTACGAGCAGTACTTC.

The V and J genes are TRBV27 and TRBJ2-3; D uncertain. The CDR3 has 14 residues. The V end lost 4 bases, the J end lost 1 base, and 9 bases lay between the germline ends. Germline lookup yields CDR1 MNHEY and CDR2 SMNVEV (reference sequence). CDR3 nucleotide sequence: TGTGCCAGCAGTTCGAAGGCAGGCACAGATACGCAGTATTTT. Translation: CASSSKAGTDTQYF.

This rearrangement joins TRBV18 to TRBJ1-2; no clear D. V gave up 1 base and J gave up 8 bases, with 11 bases separating them. CDR1 is KGHSH, CDR2 LQKENI, per germline. The CDR3 is made up of 13 amino acids. The CDR3 spells CASSPHERRGYTF. In nucleotides, the CDR3 is TGTGCCAGCTCACCACATGAACGACGGGGCTACACCTTC.

J is TRBJ2-7 and V is TRBV19; the D gene is possibly TRBD1 (6 bases). CDR1 and CDR2 (germline): LNHDA, SQIVND (reference sequence). This CDR3 is 12 amino acids long. Trimming took 5 bases from V and 3 from J, leaving 8 bases between them. The CDR3: CASSYRDYEQYF. Written as DNA, the CDR3 is TGTGCCAGTAGTTACAGGGACTACGAGCAGTACTTC.

V is TRBV29-1 and J is TRBJ2-7; 8 bases map to TRBD1. The CDR3 is 13 amino acids. V trimming: 6 bases; J trimming: 5 bases; junction bases outside the gene matches: 9. Germline values: CDR1 SQVTM, CDR2 ANQGSEA. Here the CDR3 DNA reads TGCAGCGTGGGACAGACAGGGGACGACGAGCAGTACTTC. As protein: CSVGQTGDDEQYF.

With regard to this clone: Since a much larger clone is just one base distant, this may be a read error. In the same sample, other DNA sequences code for this CDR3. This rearrangement joins TRBV19 to TRBJ2-1; D remains ambiguous. This CDR3 has 13 amino acids. The germline V gene has CDR1 LNHDA and CDR2 SQIVND (reference sequence). The CDR3 region is CASSITPTNEQFF. The CDR3 region has the DNA TGTGCCAGTAGTATCACACCAACTAATGAGCAATTCTTC.

This sequence joins TRBV28 and TRBJ2-4; 9 bases are shared with TRBD2. CDR3 size: 15 residues. V lost 6 bases to trimming and J lost 8 bases; unmatched junction nucleotides: 11. The germline CDR1 and CDR2 sequences are MDHEN and SYDVKM. The CDR3 DNA follows: TGTGCCAGCAGACCCCCGGGACTAGCTCCCTACATTCAGTACTTC. Its translation: CASRPPGLAPYIQYF.

This clone was observed a handful of times. The V and J genes are TRBV29-1 and TRBJ2-5; a weak D match, TRBD2 (5 bases). Germline CDR1 reads SQVTM; CDR2 reads ANQGSEA. The ends were cut back, 5 bases at V and 4 bases at J, with 11 bases in the middle. This CDR3 region has 12 residues. The CDR3 coding sequence is TGCAGCGTTAAGGAGGTCCGAGAGACCCAGTACTTC. Translation: CSVKEVRETQYF.

This clone appeared a few times. This CDR3 is also generated by other DNA sequences in the sample. The rearrangement uses TRBV5-1 and TRBJ1-1, with D maybe TRBD1 (6 bases). The germline V gene encodes CDR1 SGHRS and CDR2 YFSETQ. The V end lost 5 bases, the J end lost 0 bases, and 23 bases lay between the germline ends. The CDR3 runs 18 residues. CDR3 sequence (DNA): TGCGCCAGCAGACCAGGGGACACAGGCCTCTACATGAACACTGAAGCTTTCTTT. This sequence encodes CASRPGDTGLYMNTEAFF.

The V gene is TRBV11-2, the J gene TRBJ2-2; D gene uncertain. This CDR3 is 14 amino acids long. Germline V CDR1 and CDR2: SGHAT, FQNNGV. Deletions cut 5 bases from V and 1 base from J, with 8 bases between. The CDR3 region is CASSPDQNTGELFF. The CDR3 nucleotides are TGTGCCAGCAGCCCCGACCAGAACACCGGGGAGCTGTTTTTT.

V gene TRBV27 combines with J gene TRBJ2-5; a possible D gene is TRBD2 (6 bases). The germline V gene has CDR1 MNHEY and CDR2 SMNVEV (reference sequence). Trimming took 6 bases from V and 3 from J, leaving 14 bases between them. The CDR3 is 14 amino acids. The CDR3 nucleotides read TGTGCCAGCAGCCCCGCGGGGCTAAAAGAGACCCAGTACTTC. Residues: CASSPAGLKETQYF.

The chain couples TRBV7-9 to TRBJ2-7; no firm D call. The ends were cut back, 1 base at V and 1 base at J, with 14 bases in the middle. This CDR3 is 16 amino acids long. The V gene's germline CDR1 is SEHNR and CDR2 FQNEAQ (reference sequence). The CDR3 spells CASSLDSFLTSYEQYF. The CDR3 DNA follows: TGTGCCAGCAGCTTAGATTCTTTTTTGACGTCCTACGAGCAGTACTTC.

The genes are TRBV6-5 and TRBJ1-1, with D unclear. This CDR3 comprises 13 residues. Germline-derived CDR1 and CDR2 are MNHEY and SVGAGI. Trimming pared 5 bases from V and 3 bases from J, leaving 10 bases between. CDR3 DNA sequence: TGTGCCAGCAGTCTCGACTCGTACACTGAAGCTTTCTTT. Protein: CASSLDSYTEAFF.